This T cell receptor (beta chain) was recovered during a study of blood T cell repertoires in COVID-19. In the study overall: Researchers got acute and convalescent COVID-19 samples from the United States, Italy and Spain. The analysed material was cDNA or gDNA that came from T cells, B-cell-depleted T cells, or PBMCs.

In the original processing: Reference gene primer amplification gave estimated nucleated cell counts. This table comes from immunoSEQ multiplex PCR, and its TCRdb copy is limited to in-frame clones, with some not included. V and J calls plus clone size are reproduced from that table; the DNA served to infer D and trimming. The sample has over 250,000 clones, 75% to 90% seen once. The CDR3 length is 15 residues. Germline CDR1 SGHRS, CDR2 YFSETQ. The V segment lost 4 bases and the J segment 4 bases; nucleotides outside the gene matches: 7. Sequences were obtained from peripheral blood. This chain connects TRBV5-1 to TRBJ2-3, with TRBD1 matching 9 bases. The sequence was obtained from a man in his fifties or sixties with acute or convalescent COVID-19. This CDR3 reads CASSPGQGSADTQYF. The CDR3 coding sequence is TGCGCCAGCAGCCCAGGACAGGGGTCGGCAGATACGCAGTATTTT.